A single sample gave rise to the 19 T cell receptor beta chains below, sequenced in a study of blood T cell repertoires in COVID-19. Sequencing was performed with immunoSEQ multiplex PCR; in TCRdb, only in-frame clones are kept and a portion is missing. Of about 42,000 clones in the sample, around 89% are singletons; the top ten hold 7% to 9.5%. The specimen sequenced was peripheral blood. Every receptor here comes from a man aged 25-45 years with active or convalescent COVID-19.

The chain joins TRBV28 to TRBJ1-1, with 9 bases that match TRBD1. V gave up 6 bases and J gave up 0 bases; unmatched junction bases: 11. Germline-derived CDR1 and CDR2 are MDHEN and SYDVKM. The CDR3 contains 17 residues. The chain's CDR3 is CASRPGTGLRLNTEAFF. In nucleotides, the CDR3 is TGTGCCAGCAGGCCCGGGACAGGGTTGAGATTGAACACTGAAGCTTTCTTT. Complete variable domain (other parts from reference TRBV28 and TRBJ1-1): DVKVTQSSRYLVKRTGEKVFLECVQDMDHENMFWYRQDPGLGLRLIYFSYDVKMKEKGDIPEGYSVSREKKERFSLILESASTNQTSMYLCASRPGTGLRLNTEAFFGQGTRLTVV.

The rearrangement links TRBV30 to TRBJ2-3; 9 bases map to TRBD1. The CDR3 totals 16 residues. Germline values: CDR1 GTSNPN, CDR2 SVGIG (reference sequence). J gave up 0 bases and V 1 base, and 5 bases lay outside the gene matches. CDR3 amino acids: CAWSAGQGKSTDTQYF. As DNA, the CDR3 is TGTGCCTGGAGTGCTGGACAGGGGAAGAGCACAGATACGCAGTATTTT.

CDR3 nucleotides: TGTGCCAGCAGTTACGACTTATCGAACACTGAAGCTTTCTTT. Translating gives CASSYDLSNTEAFF. The chain uses TRBV6-6 and TRBJ1-1; D is unclear. The CDR3 is 14 amino acids. Trimming took off 2 bases at V and 1 base at J, with 8 bases between the two ends. Germline V gives CDR1 MNHNY, CDR2 SVGAGI (reference sequence).

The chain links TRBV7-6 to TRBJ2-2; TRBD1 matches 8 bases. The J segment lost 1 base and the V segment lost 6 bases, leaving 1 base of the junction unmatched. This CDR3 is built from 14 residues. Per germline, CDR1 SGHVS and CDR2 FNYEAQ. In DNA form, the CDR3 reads TGTGCCAGCAGAGGGACAGGGAACACCGGGGAGCTGTTTTTT. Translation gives CASRGTGNTGELFF.

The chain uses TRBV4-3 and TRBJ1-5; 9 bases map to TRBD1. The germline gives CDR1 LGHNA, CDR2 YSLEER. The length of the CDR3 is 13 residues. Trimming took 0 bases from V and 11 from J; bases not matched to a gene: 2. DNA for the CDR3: TGCGCCAGCAGCCAAGATCGGGACAGGGCCCAGCATTTT. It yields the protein CASSQDRDRAQHF.

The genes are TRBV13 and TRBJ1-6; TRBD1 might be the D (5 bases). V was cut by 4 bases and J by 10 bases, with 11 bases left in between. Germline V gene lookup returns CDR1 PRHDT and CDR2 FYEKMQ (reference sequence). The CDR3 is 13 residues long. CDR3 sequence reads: CASSSQGISPLHF. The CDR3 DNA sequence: TGTGCCAGCAGCTCCCAGGGAATCTCACCCCTCCACTTT.

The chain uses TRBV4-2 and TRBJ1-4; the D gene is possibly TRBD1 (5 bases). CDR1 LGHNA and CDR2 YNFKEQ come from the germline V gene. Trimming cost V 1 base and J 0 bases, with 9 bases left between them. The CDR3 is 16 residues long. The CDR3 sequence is CASSQAGQATNEKLFF. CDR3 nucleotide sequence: TGTGCCAGCAGCCAAGCTGGACAAGCAACTAATGAAAAACTGTTTTTT.

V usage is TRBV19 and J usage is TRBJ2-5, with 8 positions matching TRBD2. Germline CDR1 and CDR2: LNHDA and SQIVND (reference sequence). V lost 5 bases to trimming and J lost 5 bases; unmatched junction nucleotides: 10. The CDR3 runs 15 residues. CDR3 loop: CASSPPASGWETQYF. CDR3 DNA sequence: TGTGCCAGTAGTCCCCCGGCTAGCGGGTGGGAGACCCAGTACTTC.

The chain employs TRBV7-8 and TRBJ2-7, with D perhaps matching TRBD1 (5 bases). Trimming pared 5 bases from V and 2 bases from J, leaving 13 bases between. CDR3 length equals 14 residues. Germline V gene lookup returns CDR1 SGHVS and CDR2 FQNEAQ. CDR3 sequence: CASSPWGSTYEQYF. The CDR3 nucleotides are TGTGCCAGCAGCCCATGGGGCAGCACCTACGAGCAGTACTTC.

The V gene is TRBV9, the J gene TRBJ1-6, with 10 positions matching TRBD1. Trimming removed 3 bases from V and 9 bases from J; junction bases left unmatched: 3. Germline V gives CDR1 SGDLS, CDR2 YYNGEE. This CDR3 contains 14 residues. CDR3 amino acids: CASSAGTGASPLHF. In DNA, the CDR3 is TGTGCCAGCAGCGCCGGGACAGGGGCTTCACCCCTCCACTTT.

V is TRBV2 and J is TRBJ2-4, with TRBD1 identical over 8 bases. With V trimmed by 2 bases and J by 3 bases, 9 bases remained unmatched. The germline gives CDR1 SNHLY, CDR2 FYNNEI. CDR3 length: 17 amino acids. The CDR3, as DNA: TGTGCCAGCAGTGAACGGGGACAGGCGATCGGCAAAAACATTCAGTACTTC. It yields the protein CASSERGQAIGKNIQYF.

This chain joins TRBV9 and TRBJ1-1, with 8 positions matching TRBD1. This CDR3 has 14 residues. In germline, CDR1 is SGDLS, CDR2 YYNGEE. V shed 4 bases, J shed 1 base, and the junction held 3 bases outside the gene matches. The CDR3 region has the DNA TGTGCCAGCAGCCCAGGACAGGGGAACACTGAAGCTTTCTTT. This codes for CASSPGQGNTEAFF.

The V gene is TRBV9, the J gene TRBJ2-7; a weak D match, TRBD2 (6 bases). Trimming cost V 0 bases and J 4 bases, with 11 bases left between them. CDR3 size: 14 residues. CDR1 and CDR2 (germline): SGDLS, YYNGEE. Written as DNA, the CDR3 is TGTGCCAGCAGCGTAGGAGGAGGGACTTACGAGCAGTACTTC. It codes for CASSVGGGTYEQYF.

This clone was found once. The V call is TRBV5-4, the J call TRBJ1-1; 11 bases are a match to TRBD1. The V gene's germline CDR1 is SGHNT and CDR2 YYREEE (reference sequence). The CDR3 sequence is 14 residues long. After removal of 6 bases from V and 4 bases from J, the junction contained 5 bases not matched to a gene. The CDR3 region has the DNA TGTGCCAGCACCTTCGGGACAGGGGGCACTGAAGCTTTCTTT. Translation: CASTFGTGGTEAFF.

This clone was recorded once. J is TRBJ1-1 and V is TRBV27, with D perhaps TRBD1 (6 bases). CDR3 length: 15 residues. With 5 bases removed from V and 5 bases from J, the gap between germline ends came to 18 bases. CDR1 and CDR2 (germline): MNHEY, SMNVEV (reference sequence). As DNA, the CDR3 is TGTGCCAGCAGTCCTTCGACAGGTATTAGGACTGAAGCTTTCTTT. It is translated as CASSPSTGIRTEAFF.

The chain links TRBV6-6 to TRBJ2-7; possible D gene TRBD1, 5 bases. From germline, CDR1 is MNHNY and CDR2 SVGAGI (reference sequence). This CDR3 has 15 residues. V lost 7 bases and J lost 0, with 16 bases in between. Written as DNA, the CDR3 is TGTGCCAGCAACCTTAGGATGGGGCCCTCCTACGAGCAGTACTTC. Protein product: CASNLRMGPSYEQYF.

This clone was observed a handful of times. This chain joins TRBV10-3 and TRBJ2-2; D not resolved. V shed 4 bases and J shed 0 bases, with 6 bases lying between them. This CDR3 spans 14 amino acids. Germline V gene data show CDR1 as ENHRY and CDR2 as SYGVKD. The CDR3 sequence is CAISASANTGELFF. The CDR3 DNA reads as TGTGCCATCAGTGCGAGCGCGAACACCGGGGAGCTGTTTTTT.

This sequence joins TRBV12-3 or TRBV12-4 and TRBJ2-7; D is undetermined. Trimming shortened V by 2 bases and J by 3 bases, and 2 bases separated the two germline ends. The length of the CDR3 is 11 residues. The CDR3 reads CASSLYYEQYF. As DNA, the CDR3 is TGTGCCAGCAGTTTATACTACGAGCAGTACTTC.

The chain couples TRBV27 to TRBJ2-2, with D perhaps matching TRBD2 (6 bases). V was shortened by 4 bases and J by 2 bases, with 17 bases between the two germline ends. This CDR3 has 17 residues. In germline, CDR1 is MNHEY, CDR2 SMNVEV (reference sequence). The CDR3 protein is CASSSLVGTSNTGELFF. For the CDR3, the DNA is TGTGCCAGCAGTTCCTTAGTGGGGACTTCAAACACCGGGGAGCTGTTTTTT.